One and the same sample provided the 7 T cell receptor beta chains below, sequenced in a study of blood T cell repertoires in COVID-19. Produced via immunoSEQ multiplex PCR; TCRdb's table is partial and in-frame only. The profile shows approximately 200,000 clones, approximately 88% of them singletons. Sequencing was performed on PBMCs or T cells enriched from blood (not recorded which). The source is a young man with acute COVID-19.

This sequence joins TRBV3-1 (or the pseudogene TRBV3-2) and TRBJ1-2, with unresolved D. The CDR3 is made up of 16 amino acids. Germline values: CDR1 LGHDT, CDR2 YNNKEL (reference sequence). Trimming left V 5 bases short and J 3 bases short, with 19 bases between. CDR3: CASSSKAEGADYGYTF. The CDR3 DNA reads as TGTGCCAGCAGCTCGAAAGCGGAGGGAGCGGACTATGGCTACACCTTC.

This rearrangement joins TRBV6-1 to TRBJ2-2, with D possibly being TRBD1 (5 bases). This CDR3 is 16 amino acids long. V dropped 2 bases and J dropped 7 bases, with 17 bases sitting between them. Germline lookup yields CDR1 MNHNS and CDR2 SASEGT. CDR3 sequence (DNA): TGTGCCAGCAGTGAAACAGGAACCCTCGGTGGCGGGGAGCTGTTTTTT. The encoded protein is CASSETGTLGGGELFF.

The V call is TRBV3-1 (or the pseudogene TRBV3-2), the J call TRBJ1-5; no reliable D call. Germline-derived CDR1 and CDR2 are LGHDT and YNNKEL (reference sequence). The length of the CDR3 is 16 residues. The V gene lost 1 base and the J gene lost 0 bases, with 10 bases spanning the gap. The CDR3 region has the DNA TGTGCCAGCAGCCAAGGAACAGCGGCTAGCAATCAGCCCCAGCATTTT. Its protein product is CASSQGTAASNQPQHF.

The rearrangement links TRBV10-1 to TRBJ2-2; D perhaps matches TRBD1 (6 bases). V lost 5 bases to trimming and J lost 7 bases, with 23 bases between them. The CDR3 sequence is 17 residues long. CDR1 and CDR2 (germline): WNHNN, SYGVQD (reference sequence). CDR3 nucleotide sequence: TGCGCCAGCAGTCCCTCCCTTGGCGGACAGAATGGCGGGGAGCTGTTTTTT. Translating it yields CASSPSLGGQNGGELFF.

V is TRBV28 and J is TRBJ1-2; D remains ambiguous. CDR1 MDHEN and CDR2 SYDVKM come from the germline V gene. V lost 3 bases and J 2 bases, leaving 4 bases between the germline ends. This CDR3 contains 12 residues. The CDR3 sequence is CASSFSNYGYTF. The CDR3 nucleotides read TGTGCCAGCAGTTTCTCGAACTATGGCTACACCTTC.

This clone was observed a single time. J is TRBJ2-2 and V is TRBV2, with D unresolved. This CDR3 comprises 13 residues. The germline V and J ends were trimmed by 7 bases and 2 bases, with 8 bases remaining between them. Germline loops: CDR1 SNHLY, CDR2 FYNNEI. This CDR3 reads CASILDNTGELFF. The CDR3 bases are TGTGCCAGCATCCTAGACAACACCGGGGAGCTGTTTTTT.

This chain links TRBV19 with TRBJ1-6, with 8 positions matching TRBD1. CDR3 length equals 15 residues. Germline loops: CDR1 LNHDA, CDR2 SQIVND (reference sequence). J was trimmed by 0 bases and V by 9 bases; bases with no gene match: 4. The CDR3 coding sequence is TGTGCCAGCGCCAGGGGGCTCTCCTATAATTCACCCCTCCACTTT. The encoded protein is CASARGLSYNSPLHF.